The next 5 T cell receptor beta chains were all read from a single sample in a study of cytomegalovirus exposure and HLA in healthy donors. Sequenced by immunoSEQ multiplex PCR; TCRdb stores in-frame clones only, minus some. This sample yields some 170,000 clones, of which around nine tenths are seen a single time; approximately 7% belongs to the top ten. The sequenced material came from PBMCs. These receptors were collected from a young man in good health and CMV-seropositive.

The rearrangement links TRBV19 to TRBJ2-7; D gene ambiguous. CDR1 is LNHDA and CDR2 is SQIVND in the germline V gene (reference sequence). The CDR3 runs 14 residues. V was cut by 6 bases and J by 2 bases, with 14 bases left in between. The chain's CDR3 is CASRESGTAYEQYF. The CDR3 DNA reads TGTGCCAGTAGAGAATCCGGAACAGCCTACGAGCAGTACTTC.

This clone was seen a few times. The chain has TRBV6-5 and TRBJ2-2; TRBD2 might be the D (6 bases). Germline V CDR1 and CDR2: MNHEY, SVGAGI. V was shortened by 8 bases and J by 6 bases, with 13 bases between the two germline ends. This CDR3 region has 13 residues. In DNA form, the CDR3 reads TGTGCCAGCTCGGGACTGGCAGCCGGGGAGCTGTTTTTT. Translating gives CASSGLAAGELFF.

The rearrangement joins TRBV5-4 to TRBJ1-4, with D possibly matching TRBD1 (6 bases). In germline, CDR1 is SGHNT, CDR2 YYREEE (reference sequence). The CDR3 has 14 amino acids. Trimming removed 4 bases at V and 7 bases at J, with 14 bases between. The CDR3 region has the DNA TGTGCCAGCAGCCCGGGACATACGTTTGAAAAACTGTTTTTT. Amino acid sequence: CASSPGHTFEKLFF.

The gene calls are TRBV7-6 and TRBJ2-5; TRBD2 aligns across 11 bases. V shed 1 base, J shed 5 bases, and the junction held 9 bases outside the gene matches. There are 17 residues in the CDR3. The germline V gene encodes CDR1 SGHVS and CDR2 FNYEAQ. The CDR3 coding sequence is TGTGCCAGCAGCTTAGAGGTTATTAGCGGGGGGGCGGAGACCCAGTACTTC. It encodes CASSLEVISGGAETQYF.

This clone came up once. CDR3 residues: CATSRDGGPQETQYF. CDR3 nucleotides: TGTGCCACCAGCAGAGACGGGGGACCCCAAGAGACCCAGTACTTC. The rearrangement joins TRBV15 to TRBJ2-5; tentatively, D is TRBD2 (6 bases). There are 15 residues in the CDR3. Trimming took off 0 bases at V and 1 base at J, with 9 bases between the two ends. CDR1 is LNHNV and CDR2 is YYDKDF in the germline V gene (reference sequence).